The next 7 T cell receptor beta chains were all read from a single sample in a study of regulatory T cells in long-lasting Graves disease. To make TCR beta libraries, researchers used iRepertoire HTBI primers and Arm-PCR of CDR3 regions. A single record per CDR3 protein comes from TCRdb applying MiXCR to the multiplex PCR reads. In the table there are about 440,000 distinct CDR3 sequences, 15% of which are singletons. Indicated time point: newly diagnosed GD, antithyroid drugs for less than 3 months. From RNA extracted from PBMCs, the TCR library was made. These records were also assigned to another study, of T cells in Graves' hyperthyroidism and ophthalmopathy.

This specimen consisted of peripheral blood mononuclear cells (PBMCs), obtained at new diagnosis, from a patient treated with antithyroid drugs. These receptors came from a woman in her 30s with Graves disease.

This clonotype came up a few times. The chain links TRBV13 to TRBJ2-4; D remains unclear. V was shortened by 8 bases and J by 0 bases, with 11 bases between the two germline ends. The CDR3 is made up of 14 amino acids. Looked up from germline, CDR1 is PRHDT and CDR2 is FYEKMQ (reference sequence). CDR3 nucleotide sequence: TGTGCCAGCCAAGGAAAACTAGCCAAAAACATTCAGTACTTC. Its translation: CASQGKLAKNIQYF.

The sample holds many counts of this clonotype. CDR3 nucleotides: TGTGCCAGCAGCTTGAGGGACAATGAGCAGTTCTTC. Its protein is CASSLRDNEQFF. The V and J genes are TRBV5-6 and TRBJ2-1, with D uncertain. This CDR3 has 12 amino acids. With 1 base removed from V and 5 bases from J, the gap between germline ends came to 4 bases. The germline CDR1 and CDR2 sequences are SGHDT and YYEEEE.

This clonotype was observed many times. The V and J genes are TRBV6-5 and TRBJ2-7; 9 nucleotides line up with TRBD1. Germline V lookup: CDR1 MNHEY, CDR2 SVGAGI. The V and J ends lost 2 bases and 2 bases, in that order; junction bases with no gene match: 4. This CDR3 is built from 15 residues. The DNA for the CDR3 is TGTGCCAGCAGTTACGAACAGGGGGCCCCCTACGAGCAGTACTTC. Its translation: CASSYEQGAPYEQYF.

This clonotype was counted at least ten times. The CDR3 here is CSEEAGTVVDTIYF. CDR3 DNA sequence: TGCAGCGAGGAAGCCGGGACAGTTGTTGACACCATATATTTT. This chain links TRBV29-1 with TRBJ1-3; 7 nucleotides align to TRBD1. V shed 7 bases, J shed 8 bases, and the junction held 14 bases outside the gene matches. CDR3 length: 14 residues. Germline V lookup: CDR1 SQVTM, CDR2 ANQGSEA.

This clonotype appeared many times. This chain connects TRBV12-3 or TRBV12-4 to TRBJ2-7; 7 positions agree with TRBD2. Trimming at V came to 3 bases and at J to 2 bases, leaving 7 bases not matched to a gene. This CDR3 has 15 residues. In DNA form, the CDR3 reads TGTGCCAGCAGTTTTGGGCTAGCGGAGACCTACGAGCAGTACTTC. Its protein is CASSFGLAETYEQYF.

The genes are TRBV6-1 and TRBJ2-7; 9 positions agree with TRBD2. Per germline, CDR1 MNHNS and CDR2 SASEGT. The V gene end was trimmed by 3 bases and the J gene end by 2 bases; junction bases not matched to a gene: 11. CDR3 length: 17 amino acids. The CDR3, as DNA: TGTGCCAGCAGTGATCAGAAGAACAGACTAGCGGCCTACGAGCAGTACTTC. Residues: CASSDQKNRLAAYEQYF.

For this clonotype: A far larger clone differs by one base, so this is likely a read error. The chain recombines TRBV28 with TRBJ2-3, with 11 bases lining up with TRBD2. With the DNA end fitting TRBJ2-1 better, the J assignment may be wrong. The CDR3 contains 15 residues. The germline V gene encodes CDR1 MDHEN and CDR2 SYDVKM. CDR3 in DNA: TGTGCCAGCAGTTTGGGTAGCGGGGGGGCCCATGAGCAGTTCTTC. Translating gives CASSLGSGGAHEQFF.